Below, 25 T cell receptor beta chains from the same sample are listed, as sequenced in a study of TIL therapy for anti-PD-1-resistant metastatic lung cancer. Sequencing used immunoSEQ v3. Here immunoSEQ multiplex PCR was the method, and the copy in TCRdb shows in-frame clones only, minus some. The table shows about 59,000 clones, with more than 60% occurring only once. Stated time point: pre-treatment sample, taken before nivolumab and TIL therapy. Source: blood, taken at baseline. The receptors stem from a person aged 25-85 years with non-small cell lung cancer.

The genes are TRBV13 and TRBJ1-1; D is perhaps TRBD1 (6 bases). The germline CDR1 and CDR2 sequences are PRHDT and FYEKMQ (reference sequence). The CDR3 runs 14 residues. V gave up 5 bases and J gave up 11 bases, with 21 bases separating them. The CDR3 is CASSPRGTPGRAFF. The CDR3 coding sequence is TGTGCCAGCAGCCCCCGAGGGACACCGGGACGGGCTTTCTTT.

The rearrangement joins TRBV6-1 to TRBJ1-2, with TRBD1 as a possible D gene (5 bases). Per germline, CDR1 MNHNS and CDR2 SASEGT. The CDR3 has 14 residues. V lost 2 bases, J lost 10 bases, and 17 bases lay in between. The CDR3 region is CASSELGGDLFYTF. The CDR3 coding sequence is TGTGCCAGCAGTGAACTGGGGGGGGACCTTTTCTACACCTTC.

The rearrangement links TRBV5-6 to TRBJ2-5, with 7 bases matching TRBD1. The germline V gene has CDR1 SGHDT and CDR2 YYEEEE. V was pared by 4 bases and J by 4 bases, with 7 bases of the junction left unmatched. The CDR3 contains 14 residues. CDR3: CASSLTGFGETQYF. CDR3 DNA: TGTGCCAGCAGCCTGACAGGGTTTGGAGAGACCCAGTACTTC.

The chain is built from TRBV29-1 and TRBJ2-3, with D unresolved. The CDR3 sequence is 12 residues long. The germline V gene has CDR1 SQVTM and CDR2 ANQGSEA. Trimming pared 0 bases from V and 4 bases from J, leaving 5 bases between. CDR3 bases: TGCAGCGTTGAAGACCGGGCAGATACGCAGTATTTT. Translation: CSVEDRADTQYF.

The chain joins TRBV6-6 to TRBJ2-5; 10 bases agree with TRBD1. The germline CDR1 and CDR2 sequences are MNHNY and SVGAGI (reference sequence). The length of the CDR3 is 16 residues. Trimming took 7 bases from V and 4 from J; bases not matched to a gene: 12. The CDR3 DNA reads TGTGCCAGCAATATCAGAAGACAGGGGGCGGGAGAGACCCAGTACTTC. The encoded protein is CASNIRRQGAGETQYF.

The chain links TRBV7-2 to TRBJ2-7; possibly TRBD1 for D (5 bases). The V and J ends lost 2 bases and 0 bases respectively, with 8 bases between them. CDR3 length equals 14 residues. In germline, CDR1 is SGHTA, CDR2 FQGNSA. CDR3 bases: TGTGCCAGCAGCTTATTCAGGGACTCCTACGAGCAGTACTTC. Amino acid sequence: CASSLFRDSYEQYF.

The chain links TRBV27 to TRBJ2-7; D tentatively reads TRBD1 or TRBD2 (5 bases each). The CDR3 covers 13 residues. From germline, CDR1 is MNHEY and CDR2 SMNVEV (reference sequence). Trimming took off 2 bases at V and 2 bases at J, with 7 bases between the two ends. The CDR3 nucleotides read TGTGCCAGCAGTTTAGGGGGAACCTACGAGCAGTACTTC. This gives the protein CASSLGGTYEQYF.

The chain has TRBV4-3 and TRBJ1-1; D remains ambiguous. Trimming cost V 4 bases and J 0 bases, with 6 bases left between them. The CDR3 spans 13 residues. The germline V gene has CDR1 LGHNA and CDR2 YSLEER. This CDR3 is CASSRTLNTEAFF. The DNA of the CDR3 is TGCGCCAGCAGCCGGACCTTGAACACTGAAGCTTTCTTT.

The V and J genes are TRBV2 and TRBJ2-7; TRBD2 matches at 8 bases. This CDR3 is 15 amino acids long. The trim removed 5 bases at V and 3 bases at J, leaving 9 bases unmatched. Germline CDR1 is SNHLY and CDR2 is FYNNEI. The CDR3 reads CASSNPNGGDYEQYF. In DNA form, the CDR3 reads TGTGCCAGCAGTAACCCAAACGGGGGGGACTACGAGCAGTACTTC.

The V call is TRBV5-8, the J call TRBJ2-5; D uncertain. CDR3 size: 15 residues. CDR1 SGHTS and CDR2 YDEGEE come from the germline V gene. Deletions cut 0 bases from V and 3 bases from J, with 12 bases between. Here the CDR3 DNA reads TGTGCCAGCAGCTTGGGGTCAGCCGATAAAGAGACCCAGTACTTC. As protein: CASSLGSADKETQYF.

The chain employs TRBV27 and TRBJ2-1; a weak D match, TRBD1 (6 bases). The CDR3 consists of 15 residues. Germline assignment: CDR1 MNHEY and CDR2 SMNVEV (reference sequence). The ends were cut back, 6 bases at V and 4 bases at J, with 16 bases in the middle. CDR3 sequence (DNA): TGTGCCAGCAGGAACAGGGCACCTTCATACAATGAGCAGTTCTTC. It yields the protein CASRNRAPSYNEQFF.

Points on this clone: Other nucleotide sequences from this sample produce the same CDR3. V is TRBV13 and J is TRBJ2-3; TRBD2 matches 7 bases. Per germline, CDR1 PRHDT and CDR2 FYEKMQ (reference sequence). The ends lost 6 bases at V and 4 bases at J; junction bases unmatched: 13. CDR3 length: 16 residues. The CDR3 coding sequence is TGTGCCAGCAGTCAAAGGGGTCGGGGAGGGGCAGATACGCAGTATTTT. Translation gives CASSQRGRGGADTQYF.

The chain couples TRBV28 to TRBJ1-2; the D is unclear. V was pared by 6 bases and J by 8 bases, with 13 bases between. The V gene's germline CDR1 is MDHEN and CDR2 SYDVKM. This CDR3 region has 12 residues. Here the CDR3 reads CASREPPKGYTF. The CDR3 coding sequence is TGTGCCAGCAGGGAACCCCCTAAGGGCTACACCTTC.

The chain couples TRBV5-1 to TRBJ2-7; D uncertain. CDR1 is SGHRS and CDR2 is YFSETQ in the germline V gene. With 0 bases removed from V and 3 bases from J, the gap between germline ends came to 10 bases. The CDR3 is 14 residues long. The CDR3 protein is CASSLGSGFYEQYF. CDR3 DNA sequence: TGCGCCAGCAGCTTGGGTTCTGGGTTCTACGAGCAGTACTTC. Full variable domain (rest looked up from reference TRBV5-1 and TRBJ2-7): KAGVTQTPRYLIKTRGQQVTLSCSPISGHRSVSWYQQTPGQGLQFLFEYFSETQRNKGNFPGRFSGRQFSNSRSEMNVSTLELGDSALYLCASSLGSGFYEQYFGPGTRLTVT.

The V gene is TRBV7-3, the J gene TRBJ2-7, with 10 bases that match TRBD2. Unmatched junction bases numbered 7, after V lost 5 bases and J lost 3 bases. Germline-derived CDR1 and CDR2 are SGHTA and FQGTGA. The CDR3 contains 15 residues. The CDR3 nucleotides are TGTGCCAGCAGCAAAAATAGCGGGAGGAACTACGAGCAGTACTTC. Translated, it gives CASSKNSGRNYEQYF.

The CDR3 loop is CASSYGTAHQNIQYF. CDR3 nucleotides: TGTGCCAGCAGCTATGGGACAGCCCATCAAAACATTCAGTACTTC. This chain uses TRBV5-4 with TRBJ2-4; 7 nucleotides agree with TRBD1. Trimming cost V 3 bases and J 5 bases; bases outside gene matches: 8. The CDR3 contains 15 residues. CDR1 and CDR2 from the germline V gene are SGHNT and YYREEE (reference sequence). The whole variable domain, remainder taken from reference TRBV5-4 and TRBJ2-4, is ETGVTQSPTHLIKTRGQQVTLRCSSQSGHNTVSWYQQALGQGPQFIFQYYREEENGRGNFPPRFSGLQFPNYSSELNVNALELDDSALYLCASSYGTAHQNIQYFGAGTRLSVL.

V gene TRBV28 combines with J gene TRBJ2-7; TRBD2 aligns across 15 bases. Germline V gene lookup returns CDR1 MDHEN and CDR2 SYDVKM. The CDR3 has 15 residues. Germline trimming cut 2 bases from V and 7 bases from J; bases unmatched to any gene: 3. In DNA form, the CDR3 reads TGTGCCAGCAGTTTACCGGGACTAGCGGGGGGTGAGCAGTACTTC. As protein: CASSLPGLAGGEQYF.

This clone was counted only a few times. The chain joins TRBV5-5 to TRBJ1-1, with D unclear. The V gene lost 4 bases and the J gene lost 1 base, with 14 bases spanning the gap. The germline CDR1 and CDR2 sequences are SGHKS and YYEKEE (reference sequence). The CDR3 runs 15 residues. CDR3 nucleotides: TGTGCCAGCAGCCCCCAGTGGCGGTCGAACACTGAAGCTTTCTTT. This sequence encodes CASSPQWRSNTEAFF.

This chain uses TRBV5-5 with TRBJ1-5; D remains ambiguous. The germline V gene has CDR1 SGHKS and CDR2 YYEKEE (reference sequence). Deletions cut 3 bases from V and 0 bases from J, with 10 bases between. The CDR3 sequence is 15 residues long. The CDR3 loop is CASSSSSNSNQPQHF. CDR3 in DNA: TGTGCCAGCAGCTCCTCCAGCAATAGCAATCAGCCCCAGCATTTT.

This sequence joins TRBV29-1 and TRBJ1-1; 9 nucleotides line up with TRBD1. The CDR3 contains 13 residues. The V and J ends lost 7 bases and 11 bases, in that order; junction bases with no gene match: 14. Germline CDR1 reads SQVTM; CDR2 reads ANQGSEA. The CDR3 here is CSAEGQGFGEAFF. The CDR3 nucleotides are TGCAGCGCCGAGGGACAGGGCTTTGGAGAGGCTTTCTTT.

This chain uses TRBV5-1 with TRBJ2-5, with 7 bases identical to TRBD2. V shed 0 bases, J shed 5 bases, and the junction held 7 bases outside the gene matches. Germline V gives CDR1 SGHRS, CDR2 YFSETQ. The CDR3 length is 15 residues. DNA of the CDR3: TGCGCCAGCAGCTTGGTGGGAGGGCCGGGGGAGACCCAGTACTTC. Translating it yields CASSLVGGPGETQYF.

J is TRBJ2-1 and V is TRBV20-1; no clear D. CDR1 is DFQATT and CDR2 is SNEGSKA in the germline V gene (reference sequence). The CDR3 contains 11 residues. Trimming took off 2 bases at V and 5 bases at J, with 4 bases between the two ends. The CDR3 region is CSARLNNEQFF. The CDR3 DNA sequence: TGCAGTGCTAGACTTAACAATGAGCAGTTCTTC.

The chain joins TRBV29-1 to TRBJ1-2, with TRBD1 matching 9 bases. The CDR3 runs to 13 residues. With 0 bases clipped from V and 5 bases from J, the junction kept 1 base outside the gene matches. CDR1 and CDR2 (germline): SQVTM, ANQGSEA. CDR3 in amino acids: CSVEEDRGYGYTF. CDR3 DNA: TGCAGCGTTGAAGAGGACAGGGGATATGGCTACACCTTC.

The CDR3 here is CASSNIRGKNIQYF. DNA for the CDR3: TGTGCCAGCAGCAACATCAGGGGCAAAAACATTCAGTACTTC. J is TRBJ2-4 and V is TRBV7-9, with a tentative D call TRBD1 (6 bases). The CDR3 is made up of 14 amino acids. Trimming shortened V by 5 bases and J by 3 bases, and 11 bases separated the two germline ends. Germline CDR1 is SEHNR and CDR2 is FQNEAQ (reference sequence).

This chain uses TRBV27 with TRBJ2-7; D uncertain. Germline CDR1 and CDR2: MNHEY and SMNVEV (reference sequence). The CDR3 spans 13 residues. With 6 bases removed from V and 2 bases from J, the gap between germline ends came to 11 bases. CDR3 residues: CASSRSGPYEQYF. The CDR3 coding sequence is TGTGCCAGCAGCCGCTCCGGGCCCTACGAGCAGTACTTC.